A single sample is the source of the 13 T cell receptor beta chains below, sequenced in a study of blood T cell repertoires in COVID-19. Clones were read by immunoSEQ multiplex PCR, and TCRdb kept only the in-frame ones, dropping some. The sample has about 200,000 clones; 88% are singletons. The sequenced sample was peripheral blood. The receptors were sampled from a man aged 45-60 years with COVID-19, enrolled during active disease.

The chain is built from TRBV5-8 and TRBJ2-3; D is ambiguous. From germline, CDR1 is SGHTS and CDR2 YDEGEE. V lost 3 bases, J lost 9 bases, and 11 bases lay in between. The CDR3 covers 12 residues. This CDR3 is CASSSSVWTQYF. Here the CDR3 DNA reads TGTGCCAGCAGCTCCTCGGTATGGACGCAGTATTTT.

V gene TRBV5-1 combines with J gene TRBJ2-5; TRBD1 aligns across 7 bases. Trimming took 1 base from V and 2 from J; bases not matched to a gene: 5. This CDR3 is 15 amino acids long. Germline V CDR1 and CDR2: SGHRS, YFSETQ. The CDR3 sequence is CASSLLGTVQETQYF. The CDR3 DNA is TGCGCCAGCAGCTTGCTGGGGACAGTTCAAGAGACCCAGTACTTC.

The chain carries TRBV9 and TRBJ2-1; 9 bases line up with TRBD2. J was trimmed by 6 bases and V by 0 bases; bases with no gene match: 16. This CDR3 has 19 amino acids. CDR1 is SGDLS, CDR2 YYNGEE, per germline. The CDR3 coding sequence is TGTGCCAGCAGCGTAGGACTGGGAAGCGCTAGCGGGATTATCAATGAGCAGTTCTTC. It encodes CASSVGLGSASGIINEQFF.

The chain couples TRBV19 to TRBJ2-1; 11 bases fit TRBD1. The J segment lost 10 bases and the V segment lost 3 bases, leaving 14 bases of the junction unmatched. The length of the CDR3 is 17 residues. CDR1 is LNHDA and CDR2 is SQIVND in the germline V gene (reference sequence). As DNA, the CDR3 is TGTGCCAGTAGTATCCTAACCGGGACAGGGGGTCTCGAGGAGCAGTTCTTC. Encoded protein: CASSILTGTGGLEEQFF.

The CDR3 sequence: CASSLAPGPGGTGELFF. The CDR3 DNA reads TGTGCCAGCAGCTTAGCCCCGGGTCCCGGAGGCACCGGGGAGCTGTTTTTT. This chain links TRBV7-3 with TRBJ2-2, with TRBD2 as a possible D gene (5 bases). Trimming cost V 2 bases and J 4 bases, with 17 bases left between them. Germline CDR1 reads SGHTA; CDR2 reads FQGTGA. The CDR3 runs 17 residues.

The chain recombines TRBV5-1 with TRBJ2-1; 9 bases match TRBD1. With V trimmed by 3 bases and J by 8 bases, 6 bases remained unmatched. The CDR3 is 14 amino acids. CDR1 is SGHRS, CDR2 YFSETQ, per germline. CDR3 coding DNA: TGCGCCAGCAGCTACGGACAGGGGTGGGATGAGCAGTTCTTC. This encodes CASSYGQGWDEQFF.

V usage is TRBV19 and J usage is TRBJ2-1; D is possibly TRBD2 (5 bases). CDR3 length: 17 residues. From germline, CDR1 is LNHDA and CDR2 SQIVND (reference sequence). Trimming stripped 2 bases from V and 5 bases from J, with 19 bases between. The CDR3 loop reads CASSIMLARLSNNEQFF. CDR3 DNA: TGTGCCAGTAGTATAATGTTAGCGAGACTTAGTAACAATGAGCAGTTCTTC.

The chain recombines TRBV14 with TRBJ2-7, with D unresolved. CDR1 and CDR2 (germline): SGHDN, FVKESK. Deletions cut 1 base from V and 7 bases from J, with 11 bases between. The CDR3 covers 13 residues. CDR3 amino acids: CASSQVATMEQYF. CDR3 bases: TGTGCCAGCAGCCAAGTTGCGACAATGGAGCAGTACTTC. Based on the CDR3 plus reference TRBV14 and TRBJ2-7, the full variable domain is EAGVTQFPSHSVIEKGQTVTLRCDPISGHDNLYWYRRVMGKEIKFLLHFVKESKQDESGMPNNRFLAERTGGTYSTLKVQPAELEDSGVYFCASSQVATMEQYFGPGTRLTVT.

The table lists this clone with a count of one. The rearrangement links TRBV3-1 (or the pseudogene TRBV3-2) to TRBJ1-1; 7 nucleotides align to TRBD1. V shed 4 bases and J 6 bases; nucleotides not matched to a gene: 5. The CDR3 is 13 amino acids. CDR1 and CDR2 (germline): LGHDT, YNNKEL (reference sequence). The CDR3 bases are TGTGCCAGCAGCCGCAACCAGGGGGCTGAAGCTTTCTTT. This encodes CASSRNQGAEAFF.

This chain joins TRBV6-5 and TRBJ1-4; D gene unclear. Germline V gene lookup returns CDR1 MNHEY and CDR2 SVGAGI. The CDR3 totals 14 residues. The V and J ends lost 1 base and 3 bases respectively, with 6 bases between them. CDR3 residues: CASSYFAPNEKLFF. The CDR3 coding sequence is TGTGCCAGCAGTTACTTCGCGCCTAATGAAAAACTGTTTTTT.

The chain uses TRBV25-1 and TRBJ2-7, with D tentatively TRBD2 (6 bases). Germline V gene lookup returns CDR1 MGHDK and CDR2 SYGVNS. The CDR3 sequence is 15 residues long. V lost 1 base, J lost 2 bases, and 12 bases lay in between. The CDR3, as DNA: TGTGCCAGCAGTGAATCGGGACTCACACCCTACGAGCAGTACTTC. Protein: CASSESGLTPYEQYF.

This chain uses TRBV19 with TRBJ2-2; tentatively, D is TRBD1 (5 bases). CDR1 LNHDA and CDR2 SQIVND come from the germline V gene (reference sequence). The length of the CDR3 is 15 residues. V was cut by 5 bases and J by 0 bases, with 10 bases left in between. The DNA for the CDR3 is TGTGCCAGTAGTCCACAGGTCGCGAACACCGGGGAGCTGTTTTTT. Its protein product is CASSPQVANTGELFF.

The chain uses TRBV7-8 and TRBJ1-1, with 7 positions matching TRBD1. Germline V gene data show CDR1 as SGHVS and CDR2 as FQNEAQ. Trimming cost V 0 bases and J 2 bases; bases outside gene matches: 9. CDR3 length: 17 residues. CDR3 in amino acids: CASSLAMGQGDNTEAFF. The CDR3 coding sequence is TGTGCCAGCAGCTTAGCAATGGGGCAGGGGGATAACACTGAAGCTTTCTTT. The full variable domain, with the rest looked up from reference TRBV7-8 and TRBJ1-1, is GAGVSQSPRYKVAKRGQDVALRCDPISGHVSLFWYQQALGQGPEFLTYFQNEAQLDKSGLPSDRFFAERPEGSVSTLKIQRTQQEDSAVYLCASSLAMGQGDNTEAFFGQGTRLTVV.